The clone carrying this T cell receptor (beta chain) was seen a few times. Using its own MiXCR run on the 5' RACE reads, TCRdb lists one record per CDR3 protein. The table has about 60,000 distinct CDR3 sequences, around 5.2% seen once. These data come from a study of early T cells in non-severe SARS-CoV-2 infection. There are 16 residues in the CDR3. Trimming cost V 1 base and J 4 bases, with 14 bases left between them. Germline CDR1 and CDR2: DFQATT and SNEGSKA (reference sequence). This receptor was identified in an adult who was a healthcare worker with PCR-confirmed SARS-CoV-2 infection or an uninfected control (not recorded which). The chain combines TRBV20-1 with TRBJ1-6; D gene unclear. The specimen sequenced was whole blood. Written as DNA, the CDR3 is TGCAGTGCTAGAGGCCAGGTCAACCTTTATAATTCACCCCTCCACTTT. Translation gives CSARGQVNLYNSPLHF.